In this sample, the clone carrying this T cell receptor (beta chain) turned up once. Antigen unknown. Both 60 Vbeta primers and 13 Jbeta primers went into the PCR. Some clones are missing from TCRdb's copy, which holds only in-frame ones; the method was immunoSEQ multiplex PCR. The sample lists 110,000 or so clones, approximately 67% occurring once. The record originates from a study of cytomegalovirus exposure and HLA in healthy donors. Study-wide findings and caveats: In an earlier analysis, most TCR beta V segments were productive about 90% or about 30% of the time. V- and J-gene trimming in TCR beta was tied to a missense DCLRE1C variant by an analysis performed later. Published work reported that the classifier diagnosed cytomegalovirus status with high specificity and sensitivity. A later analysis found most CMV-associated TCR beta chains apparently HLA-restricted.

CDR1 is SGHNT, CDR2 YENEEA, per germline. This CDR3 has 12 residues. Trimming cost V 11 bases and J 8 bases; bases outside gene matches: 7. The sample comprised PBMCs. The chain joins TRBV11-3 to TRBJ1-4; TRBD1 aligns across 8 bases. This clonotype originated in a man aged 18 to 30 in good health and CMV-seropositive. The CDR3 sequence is CACETGEEKLFF. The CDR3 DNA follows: TGTGCCTGTGAGACAGGGGAAGAAAAACTGTTTTTT.